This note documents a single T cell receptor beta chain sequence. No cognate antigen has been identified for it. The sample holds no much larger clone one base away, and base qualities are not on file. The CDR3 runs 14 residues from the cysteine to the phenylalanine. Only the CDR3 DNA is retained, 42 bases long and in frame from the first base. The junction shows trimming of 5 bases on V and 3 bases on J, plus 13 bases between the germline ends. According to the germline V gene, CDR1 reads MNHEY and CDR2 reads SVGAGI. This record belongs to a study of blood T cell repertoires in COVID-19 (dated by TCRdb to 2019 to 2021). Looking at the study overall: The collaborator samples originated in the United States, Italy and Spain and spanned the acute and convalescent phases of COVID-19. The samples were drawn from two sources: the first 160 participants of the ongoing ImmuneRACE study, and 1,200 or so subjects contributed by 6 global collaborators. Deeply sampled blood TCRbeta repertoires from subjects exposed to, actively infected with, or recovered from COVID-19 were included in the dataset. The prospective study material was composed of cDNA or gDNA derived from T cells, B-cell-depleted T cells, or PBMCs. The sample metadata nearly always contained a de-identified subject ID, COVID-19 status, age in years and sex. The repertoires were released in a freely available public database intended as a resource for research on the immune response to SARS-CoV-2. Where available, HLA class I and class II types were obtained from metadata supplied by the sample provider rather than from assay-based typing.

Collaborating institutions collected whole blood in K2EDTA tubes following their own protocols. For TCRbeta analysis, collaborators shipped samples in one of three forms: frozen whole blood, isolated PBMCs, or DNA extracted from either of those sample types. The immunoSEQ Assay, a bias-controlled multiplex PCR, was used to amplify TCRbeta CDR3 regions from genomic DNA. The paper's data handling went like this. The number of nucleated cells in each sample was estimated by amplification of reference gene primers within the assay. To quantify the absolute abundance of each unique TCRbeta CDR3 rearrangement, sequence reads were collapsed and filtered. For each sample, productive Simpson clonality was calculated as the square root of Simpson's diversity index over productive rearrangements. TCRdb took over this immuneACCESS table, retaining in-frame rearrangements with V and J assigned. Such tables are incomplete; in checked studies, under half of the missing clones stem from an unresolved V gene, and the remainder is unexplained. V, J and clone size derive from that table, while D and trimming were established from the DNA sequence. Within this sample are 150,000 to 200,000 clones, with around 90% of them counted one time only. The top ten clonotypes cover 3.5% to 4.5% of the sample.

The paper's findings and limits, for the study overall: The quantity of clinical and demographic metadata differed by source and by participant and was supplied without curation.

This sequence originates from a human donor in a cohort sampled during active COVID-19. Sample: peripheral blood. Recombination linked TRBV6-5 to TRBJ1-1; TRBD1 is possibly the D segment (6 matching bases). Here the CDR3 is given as CASSPWGGHTEAFF. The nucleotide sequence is TGTGCCAGCAGTCCGTGGGGGGGGCACACTGAAGCTTTCTTT.